This T cell receptor beta chain is from a study of blood T cell repertoires in COVID-19. The germline V gene encodes CDR1 MDHEN and CDR2 SYDVKM. CDR3 length: 15 residues. V lost 3 bases, J lost 7 bases, and 7 bases stayed unmatched. Adults between roughly 18 and 95 years of age took part from 24 US areas. Assay used: immunoSEQ multiplex PCR; TCRdb lists only in-frame clones, some missing. Here the sample spans 190,000 or so clones, 85% being singletons. Sequencing was carried out using PBMCs or T cells enriched from blood (not recorded which). The rearrangement uses TRBV28 and TRBJ1-5; 9 positions match TRBD1. This TCR was sampled from a man between 35 and 55 years old who had recovered from COVID-19. The CDR3 sequence is CASSFPTGGVQPQHF. In DNA, the CDR3 is TGTGCCAGCAGTTTTCCTACAGGGGGCGTACAGCCCCAGCATTTT.